A selection of T cell receptor beta chains follows, all from one sample in a study of control samples from healthy donors and cancer patients. Generated by immunoSEQ multiplex PCR, the TCRdb table keeps only in-frame clones and is missing some. This sample contains approximately 190,000 clones. The sequenced sample consisted of blood. All receptors derive from a woman aged 25-40 years in good health. The CDR3 runs from the conserved cysteine through the conserved F or W. A D gene is named only where the DNA matches it firmly.

V gene	D gene	J gene	CDR3 protein	CDR3 DNA
TRBV11-2	.	TRBJ1-1	CASSLGDTEAFF	TGTGCCAGCAGCTTAGGGGACACTGAAGCTTTCTTT
TRBV6-1	.	TRBJ1-5	CASSDTVSRRNQPQHF	TGTGCCAGCAGTGATACAGTCTCCAGAAGGAATCAGCCCCAGCATTTT
TRBV28	TRBD1	TRBJ1-5	CASTPLGTEDQPQHF	TGTGCCAGCACCCCTCTCGGGACAGAAGATCAGCCCCAGCATTTT
TRBV4-1	.	TRBJ1-3	CASSQPIRENTIYF	TGCGCCAGCAGTCAACCGATTCGCGAAAACACCATATATTTT
TRBV28	.	TRBJ1-1	CASSLPDRHNEAFF	TGTGCCAGCAGTTTACCAGACAGGCACAATGAAGCTTTCTTT
TRBV27	TRBD1	TRBJ2-7	CASSPPDRGHYEQYF	TGTGCCAGCAGTCCCCCGGACAGGGGGCACTACGAGCAGTACTTC
TRBV6-6	.	TRBJ2-7	CASSSIRVEQYF	TGTGCCAGCAGCTCGATTCGGGTCGAGCAGTACTTC
TRBV7-2	TRBD1	TRBJ1-2	CASSLQGALPASYGYTF	TGTGCCAGCAGCTTACAGGGGGCCCTACCCGCGTCCTATGGCTACACCTTC
TRBV7-2	TRBD1	TRBJ1-5	CASSLTGGNQPQHF	TGTGCCAGCAGCTTGACAGGGGGTAATCAGCCCCAGCATTTT
TRBV14	.	TRBJ2-3	CASSQGGDTQYF	TGTGCCAGCAGCCAAGGGGGAGATACGCAGTATTTT
TRBV7-9	.	TRBJ1-2	CASSPLGGSYGYTF	TGTGCCAGCAGCCCCCTGGGGGGCAGCTATGGCTACACCTTC